The 25 T cell receptor beta chains listed next were all sequenced from one sample in a study of response to subunit inactivated influenza vaccine. MiXCR, applied by TCRdb to the RT-PCR reads, yields one record per CDR3 protein. The sample carries 450,000 to 550,000 distinct CDR3 sequences, roughly 23% recorded once. The material sequenced was CD4+ T cells sorted from PBMCs, taken more than 4 days after vaccination. Source of these receptors: a man between 50 and 59 years old who received an inactivated influenza vaccine.

By share, this clonotype counts as medium-sized (0.01 to 0.1%). The chain couples TRBV7-9 to TRBJ2-3, with 11 bases that match TRBD2. The CDR3 has 17 residues. In germline, CDR1 is SEHNR, CDR2 FQNEAQ (reference sequence). V was pared by 4 bases and J by 2 bases, with 8 bases of the junction left unmatched. CDR3 in amino acids: CASSSELAGVATDTQYF. In nucleotides, the CDR3 is TGTGCCAGCAGCTCCGAACTAGCGGGAGTCGCCACAGATACGCAGTATTTT.

The rearrangement joins TRBV30 to TRBJ2-1; D is perhaps TRBD1 or TRBD2 (5 bases each). Germline CDR1 is GTSNPN and CDR2 is SVGIG (reference sequence). V was cut by 2 bases and J by 10 bases, with 12 bases left in between. The CDR3 sequence is 12 residues long. The CDR3 region has the DNA TGTGCCTGGAGTTTCGGGGCATGGGAGCAGTTCTTC. It encodes CAWSFGAWEQFF. Variable domain in full (rest from reference TRBV30 and TRBJ2-1): SQTIHQWPATLVQPVGSPLSLECTVEGTSNPNLYWYRQAAGRGLQLLFYSVGIGQISSEVPQNLSASRPQDRQFILSSKKLLLSDSGFYLCAWSFGAWEQFFGPGTRLTVL.

The rearrangement links TRBV6-1 to TRBJ2-3; D remains unclear. The V gene lost 6 bases and the J gene lost 1 base, with 17 bases spanning the gap. This CDR3 spans 16 amino acids. CDR1 and CDR2 (germline): MNHNS, SASEGT. The CDR3 DNA reads as TGTGCCAGCAGCCCCCACGGTGGCGGAGGCACAGATACGCAGTATTTT. Encoded protein: CASSPHGGGGTDTQYF.

The CDR3 nucleotides read TGTGCCAGCAGCCAAACCGGGACAGGGACTACAGATACGCAGTATTTT. It is translated as CASSQTGTGTTDTQYF. V is TRBV6-1 and J is TRBJ2-3; the match to TRBD1 covers 9 bases. Per germline, CDR1 MNHNS and CDR2 SASEGT. CDR3 length equals 16 residues. J gave up 3 bases and V 6 bases, and 10 bases lay outside the gene matches.

This clonotype appeared a few times. The CDR3 nucleotides are TGTGCCAGCAGCTTTAGCGGGGGGGATTTGGACGAGCAGTACTTC. Translation gives CASSFSGGDLDEQYF. This sequence joins TRBV7-2 and TRBJ2-7; 11 positions match TRBD2. Germline-derived CDR1 and CDR2 are SGHTA and FQGNSA. The CDR3 consists of 15 residues. V lost 3 bases and J lost 5; bases outside the gene matches: 6.

This clonotype was picked up a small number of times. The chain has TRBV6-2 or TRBV6-3 and TRBJ1-1; D unresolved. This CDR3 is 16 amino acids long. The V gene's germline CDR1 is MNHEY and CDR2 SVGEGT. The ends were cut back, 0 bases at V and 0 bases at J, with 11 bases in the middle. CDR3 sequence: CASSYSIAGLNTEAFF. The CDR3 DNA reads as TGTGCCAGCAGTTACTCCATAGCCGGGCTGAACACTGAAGCTTTCTTT.

CDR3 loop: CASSLTGGNYGYTF. The CDR3 DNA is TGCGCCAGCAGCTTGACAGGGGGAAACTATGGCTACACCTTC. The rearrangement links TRBV5-1 to TRBJ1-2; 8 bases are shared with TRBD1. Looked up from germline, CDR1 is SGHRS and CDR2 is YFSETQ. Trimming took 1 base from V and 2 from J; bases not matched to a gene: 1. The CDR3 sequence is 14 residues long.

This clonotype was seen a few times. The CDR3 nucleotides are TGCAGCGCTGGCGGGGGCTCCTACGAGCAGTACTTC. Translated: CSAGGGSYEQYF. The chain couples TRBV29-1 to TRBJ2-7, with TRBD2 identical over 7 bases. Germline assignment: CDR1 SQVTM and CDR2 ANQGSEA. This CDR3 contains 12 residues. V trimming: 7 bases; J trimming: 0 bases; junction bases outside the gene matches: 3.

This clonotype has ten or more counts. The CDR3 DNA reads TGTGCCAGCAGCTTCGGGACAGTCAATGAGCAGTTCTTC. The encoded protein is CASSFGTVNEQFF. The V and J genes are TRBV5-5 and TRBJ2-1; 7 bases are a match to TRBD1. Looked up from germline, CDR1 is SGHKS and CDR2 is YYEKEE (reference sequence). The junction had 2 bases not matched to a gene; V was cut back by 2 bases and J by 6 bases. This CDR3 contains 13 residues.

The CDR3 nucleotides read TGTGCCAGCAGCGTGCGGCGGGGTGGGGGGATCACAGATACGCAGTATTTT. Amino acids: CASSVRRGGGITDTQYF. The chain joins TRBV9 to TRBJ2-3, with D tentatively TRBD2 (6 bases). CDR1 is SGDLS, CDR2 YYNGEE, per germline. This CDR3 region has 17 residues. The ends were cut back, 2 bases at V and 2 bases at J, with 18 bases in the middle. The variable domain in full, with the rest retrieved from reference TRBV9 and TRBJ2-3, is DSGVTQTPKHLITATGQRVTLRCSPRSGDLSVYWYQQSLDQGLQFLIQYYNGEERAKGNILERFSAQQFPDLHSELNLSSLELGDSALYFCASSVRRGGGITDTQYFGPGTRLTVL.

The CDR3 protein is CSARAGSSGNTIYF. Here the CDR3 DNA reads TGCAGTGCTAGAGCCGGGAGCTCTGGAAACACCATATATTTT. The V call is TRBV20-1, the J call TRBJ1-3; D not certain. In germline, CDR1 is DFQATT, CDR2 SNEGSKA (reference sequence). The germline V and J ends were trimmed by 1 base and 0 bases, with 7 bases remaining between them. The CDR3 has 14 residues.

J is TRBJ2-3 and V is TRBV27; no reliable D call. CDR1 is MNHEY, CDR2 SMNVEV, per germline (reference sequence). V was pared by 2 bases and J by 5 bases, with 5 bases between. This CDR3 contains 12 residues. Written as DNA, the CDR3 is TGTGCCAGCAGTTTAGAGTTAGATACGCAGTATTTT. This codes for CASSLELDTQYF.

This clonotype was observed a handful of times. The rearrangement joins TRBV20-1 to TRBJ2-5, with 7 bases that match TRBD2. Trimming took 6 bases from V and 5 from J; bases not matched to a gene: 6. The CDR3 is 12 amino acids. CDR1 and CDR2 (germline): DFQATT, SNEGSKA (reference sequence). The CDR3 sequence: CSAAPGGETQYF. DNA for the CDR3: TGCAGTGCCGCGCCGGGAGGTGAGACCCAGTACTTC.

This clonotype was counted only a few times. V gene TRBV7-9 combines with J gene TRBJ2-3; 7 nucleotides line up with TRBD2. V dropped 3 bases and J dropped 1; count of bases not matched to a gene: 7. The germline V gene encodes CDR1 SEHNR and CDR2 FQNEAQ (reference sequence). This CDR3 spans 16 amino acids. The DNA of the CDR3 is TGTGCCAGCAGCTTGGACCACCGGGGGGGCACAGATACGCAGTATTTT. As protein: CASSLDHRGGTDTQYF. Full variable domain (remainder filled in from reference TRBV7-9 and TRBJ2-3): DTGVSQNPRHKITKRGQNVTFRCDPISEHNRLYWYRQTLGQGPEFLTYFQNEAQLEKSRLLSDRFSAERPKGSFSTLEIQRTEQGDSAMYLCASSLDHRGGTDTQYFGPGTRLTVL.

This chain connects TRBV4-2 to TRBJ2-3; a possible D gene is TRBD2 (6 bases). In germline, CDR1 is LGHNA, CDR2 YNFKEQ. Trimming pared 5 bases from V and 3 bases from J, leaving 15 bases between. CDR3 size: 15 residues. As DNA, the CDR3 is TGTGCCAGCAGCGTCCGGGACTTAGATACAGATACGCAGTATTTT. Amino acids: CASSVRDLDTDTQYF.

This clonotype was detected many times. The J gene is TRBJ2-5, the V gene TRBV29-1; TRBD1 agrees at 8 bases. Germline V gene sequence: CDR1 SQVTM, CDR2 ANQGSEA. CDR3 size: 14 residues. J was trimmed by 4 bases and V by 4 bases; bases with no gene match: 8. CDR3 residues: CSVGKNRGSETQYF. In nucleotides, the CDR3 is TGCAGCGTTGGAAAGAACAGGGGGTCAGAGACCCAGTACTTC. Together with reference TRBV29-1 and TRBJ2-5, the CDR3 gives the full variable domain: SAVISQKPSRDICQRGTSLTIQCQVDSQVTMMFWYRQQPGQSLTLIATANQGSEATYESGFVIDKFPISRPNLTFSTLTVSNMSPEDSSIYLCSVGKNRGSETQYFGPGTRLLVL.

The CDR3 region is CASSLSGKSYEQYF. The CDR3 DNA follows: TGTGCCAGCAGCTTGTCGGGAAAATCCTACGAGCAGTACTTC. The chain employs TRBV11-2 and TRBJ2-7; possibly TRBD2 for D (5 bases). V was cut by 3 bases and J by 1 base, with 10 bases left in between. Germline lookup yields CDR1 SGHAT and CDR2 FQNNGV. The length of the CDR3 is 14 residues.

This clonotype was counted once. CDR3 sequence: CASSQKGGNTEAFF. The CDR3 coding sequence is TGTGCCAGCAGCCAAAAAGGGGGGAACACTGAAGCTTTCTTT. V and J are TRBV3-1 and TRBJ1-1; a possible D gene is TRBD1 (6 bases). Germline CDR1 is LGHDT and CDR2 is YNNKEL (reference sequence). CDR3 length: 14 amino acids. The ends were cut back, 2 bases at V and 1 base at J, with 8 bases in the middle.

This chain links TRBV12-3 or TRBV12-4 with TRBJ2-1, with D possibly being TRBD1 (6 bases). CDR3 size: 14 residues. Trimming left V 5 bases short and J 6 bases short, with 14 bases between. DNA of the CDR3: TGTGCCAGCAGTCCCCGGGACACCCGCAATGAGCAGTTCTTC. Translated, it gives CASSPRDTRNEQFF.

V and J are TRBV10-3 and TRBJ1-1; D is uncertain. The CDR3 is 13 amino acids. Per germline, CDR1 ENHRY and CDR2 SYGVKD. V was pared by 6 bases and J by 0 bases, with 8 bases between. The CDR3 loop is CAIRGELNTEAFF. DNA of the CDR3: TGTGCCATCAGAGGAGAATTGAACACTGAAGCTTTCTTT.

This rearrangement joins TRBV6-2 or TRBV6-3 to TRBJ2-7; D gene uncertain. The CDR3 sequence is 13 residues long. The germline gives CDR1 MNHEY, CDR2 SVGEGT. The V gene lost 6 bases and the J gene lost 6 bases, with 15 bases spanning the gap. CDR3 in amino acids: CASRKDAVSEQYF. DNA for the CDR3: TGTGCCAGCAGGAAGGACGCAGTAAGCGAGCAGTACTTC.

The chain carries TRBV5-1 and TRBJ2-7; 11 nucleotides line up with TRBD2. V lost 0 bases to trimming and J lost 3 bases; unmatched junction nucleotides: 11. Per the germline V gene, CDR1 is SGHRS and CDR2 is YFSETQ. This CDR3 contains 18 residues. CDR3 loop: CASSLEGGLAELRYEQYF. Written as DNA, the CDR3 is TGCGCCAGCAGCTTGGAAGGGGGACTAGCGGAGCTCCGCTACGAGCAGTACTTC.

The J gene is TRBJ2-5, the V gene TRBV12-3 or TRBV12-4; TRBD2 is a possible D gene (5 bases). With 6 bases removed from V and 0 bases from J, the gap between germline ends came to 17 bases. CDR3 size: 16 residues. The CDR3 DNA sequence: TGTGCCAGCAGCCCGGGATTCCCCTTTAACCAAGAGACCCAGTACTTC. It encodes CASSPGFPFNQETQYF.

CDR3 residues: CASSGQPNYGYTF. In DNA form, the CDR3 reads TGTGCCAGCAGCGGACAGCCTAACTATGGCTACACCTTC. The chain joins TRBV11-2 to TRBJ1-2; tentative D call: TRBD1 (6 bases). The CDR3 runs 13 residues. CDR1 and CDR2 from the germline V gene are SGHAT and FQNNGV. Trimming stripped 5 bases from V and 0 bases from J, with 7 bases between.

This clonotype has a single count. This chain connects TRBV3-1 to TRBJ2-2; possibly TRBD1 or TRBD2 for D (5 bases each). CDR3 length: 16 amino acids. CDR1 and CDR2 (germline): LGHDT, YNNKEL (reference sequence). V lost 1 base and J 3 bases, leaving 12 bases between the germline ends. CDR3 sequence: CASSQGKGPYTGELFF. CDR3 nucleotides: TGTGCCAGCAGCCAAGGAAAGGGACCATACACCGGGGAGCTGTTTTTT. Full variable domain (outside the CDR3, taken from reference TRBV3-1 and TRBJ2-2): DTAVSQTPKYLVTQMGNDKSIKCEQNLGHDTMYWYKQDSKKFLKIMFSYNNKELIINETVPNRFSPKSPDKAHLNLHINSLELGDSAVYFCASSQGKGPYTGELFFGEGSRLTVL.